This TCR beta chain was recorded in a study of blood T cell repertoires in COVID-19. This clone was observed a few times. Generated by immunoSEQ multiplex PCR, the TCRdb table keeps only in-frame clones and is missing some. The table has approximately 230,000 clones, approximately 80% seen once. Participant age was roughly 18 to 95 years, and participants resided in about 25 US areas. Donors of Cohort 3 who recovered were those that had two negative PCRs, clearance, or symptom resolution. Germline CDR1 is DFQATT and CDR2 is SNEGSKA (reference sequence). The CDR3 extends over 11 amino acids. Trimming removed 5 bases at V and 5 bases at J, with 9 bases between.

The clonotype was recovered from a man between 35 and 55 years old who had recovered from COVID-19. Sequencing was done on a sample of PBMCs or T cells enriched from blood (not recorded which). This chain uses TRBV20-1 with TRBJ1-2; D not resolved. The CDR3 bases are TGCAGTGCTCAGACGGGATATGGCTACACCTTC. This codes for CSAQTGYGYTF.